This TCR beta chain is from a study of T cells in Graves' hyperthyroidism and ophthalmopathy. Regarding the study as a whole: Ophthalmopathy onset followed model prediction by a median around 6.9 months.

The CDR3 spans 14 residues. J lost 5 bases, V lost 5 bases, and 10 bases had no gene match. Germline V gene sequence: CDR1 DFQATT, CDR2 SNEGSKA (reference sequence). Clinical symptoms, serum thyroxine, TRAb, thyroid ultrasound and orbital computed tomography established diagnosis. Regions amplified from RNA transcripts were the TCR beta CDR3 regions. HTBI primers were the set used in a first-round RT-PCR of the TCR CDR3. TCRdb fed the multiplex PCR reads into MiXCR, producing one record per CDR3 protein. Of 340,000 or so distinct CDR3 sequences in the sample, 21% were seen once. To note about this clonotype: Its matching antigen is unknown.

Specimen: blood. This sequence originates from a woman aged 50 to 60 with Graves' hyperthyroidism. The gene calls are TRBV20-1 and TRBJ2-7, with 9 bases lining up with TRBD2. Written as DNA, the CDR3 is TGCAGTGCTCCCGCGGGGGGGGGACTTCACGAGCAGTACTTC. It specifies CSAPAGGGLHEQYF.